The 23 T cell receptor beta chains below all came from one sample that was sequenced in a study of molecular identifiers for immune sequencing clone quantification. TCRdb passed the PCR reads through MiXCR, listing each CDR3 protein once. The profile shows under 600,000 distinct CDR3 sequences, about 22% of them singletons. Material for sequencing was naive CD8+ T cells from blood, with Jurkat cell RNA spiked in. Subset denoted: FACS-sorted CD8+CD4-CCR7+CD45RA+ naive T cells. Receptors were obtained from a human donor in good health. Some libraries in this study had Jurkat cell RNA spiked in.

This clonotype appeared many times. The V and J genes are TRBV9 and TRBJ2-3; no firm D call. Trimming pared 3 bases from V and 2 bases from J, leaving 7 bases between. Germline V gives CDR1 SGDLS, CDR2 YYNGEE. CDR3 length: 13 residues. The chain's CDR3 is CASSAWDTDTQYF. The CDR3 region has the DNA TGTGCCAGCAGCGCTTGGGACACAGATACGCAGTATTTT.

The chain employs TRBV4-3 and TRBJ2-3; 9 bases map to TRBD1. Germline V gene data show CDR1 as LGHNA and CDR2 as YSLEER. The ends lost 2 bases at V and 3 bases at J; junction bases unmatched: 9. CDR3 length: 17 amino acids. The CDR3 DNA reads as TGCGCCAGCAGCCAAACCGGGACAGGGTGGTTGACAGATACGCAGTATTTT. It is translated as CASSQTGTGWLTDTQYF.

This clonotype appeared a few times. The chain employs TRBV20-1 and TRBJ2-7, with D perhaps TRBD2 (5 bases). This CDR3 spans 11 amino acids. Germline V gene lookup returns CDR1 DFQATT and CDR2 SNEGSKA (reference sequence). The V gene lost 4 bases and the J gene lost 3 bases, with 7 bases spanning the gap. Here the CDR3 reads CSAMEDYEQYF. CDR3 nucleotide sequence: TGCAGTGCTATGGAGGACTACGAGCAGTACTTC.

At least ten counts were recorded for this clonotype. The chain is built from TRBV28 and TRBJ1-1; maybe TRBD1 (5 bases). Trimming left V 6 bases short and J 7 bases short, with 21 bases between. Germline lookup yields CDR1 MDHEN and CDR2 SYDVKM. The CDR3 length is 15 residues. The CDR3 coding sequence is TGTGCCAGCAGCCCCCGGGGCCCCACCTTCGGTGAAGCTTTCTTT. Residues: CASSPRGPTFGEAFF. The entire variable domain, with the rest obtained from reference TRBV28 and TRBJ1-1, is as follows: DVKVTQSSRYLVKRTGEKVFLECVQDMDHENMFWYRQDPGLGLRLIYFSYDVKMKEKGDIPEGYSVSREKKERFSLILESASTNQTSMYLCASSPRGPTFGEAFFGQGTRLTVV.

This chain links TRBV5-6 with TRBJ2-5, with a weak D call TRBD1 (7 bases). This CDR3 has 15 amino acids. Germline V gene sequence: CDR1 SGHDT, CDR2 YYEEEE. V was clipped by 4 bases and J by 5 bases, with 18 bases between them. The CDR3 region has the DNA TGTGCCAGCAGCCCCTTTGGAGGGGGCGACGAGACCCAGTACTTC. Translation: CASSPFGGGDETQYF.

This clonotype was seen ten or more times. The genes are TRBV7-9 and TRBJ2-7, with D possibly TRBD2 on 6 matching bases. V was trimmed by 7 bases and J by 2 bases, leaving 18 bases between them. Germline V lookup: CDR1 SEHNR, CDR2 FQNEAQ (reference sequence). This CDR3 has 15 residues. CDR3 sequence (DNA): TGTGCCAGCATCGGCCCCGGGACTCCCACCTACGAGCAGTACTTC. The encoded protein is CASIGPGTPTYEQYF.

This clonotype has a handful of counts. The chain has TRBV4-1 and TRBJ2-2; TRBD1 is a possible D gene (5 bases). V was shortened by 0 bases and J by 6 bases, with 11 bases between the two germline ends. CDR1 is MGHRA, CDR2 YSYEKL, per germline. The CDR3 has 15 amino acids. CDR3 residues: CASSQDVQGPGELFF. CDR3 DNA: TGCGCCAGCAGCCAAGATGTTCAGGGTCCCGGGGAGCTGTTTTTT.

This clonotype was seen many times. V gene TRBV11-2 combines with J gene TRBJ2-1; D gene ambiguous. In germline, CDR1 is SGHAT, CDR2 FQNNGV. V lost 0 bases and J 8 bases, leaving 11 bases between the germline ends. The CDR3 is 14 residues long. CDR3 DNA sequence: TGTGCCAGCAGCTTAGATCAGTTGGGCGATGAGCAGTTCTTC. Translated: CASSLDQLGDEQFF.

This clonotype was counted at least ten times. The gene calls are TRBV19 and TRBJ2-6, with D unresolved. Germline lookup yields CDR1 LNHDA and CDR2 SQIVND (reference sequence). Trimming shortened V by 3 bases and J by 4 bases, and 1 base separated the two germline ends. The CDR3 length is 12 residues. The CDR3 protein is CASSIGANVLTF. CDR3 bases: TGTGCCAGTAGTATCGGGGCCAACGTCCTGACTTTC.

Of note for this clonotype: A much larger clone sits a single nucleotide away, making a read error possible. The V gene is TRBV6-5, the J gene TRBJ2-7; a weak D match, TRBD1 (5 bases). Germline lookup yields CDR1 MNHEY and CDR2 SVGAGI. This CDR3 comprises 14 residues. Trimming took off 2 bases at V and 2 bases at J, with 10 bases between the two ends. The DNA for the CDR3 is TGTGCCAGCAGTTACCCGAGGACACCCTACGAGCAGTACTTC. Translated: CASSYPRTPYEQYF.

This clonotype was counted many times. V and J are TRBV30 and TRBJ2-1; D gene ambiguous. The CDR3 covers 14 residues. The ends were cut back, 0 bases at V and 5 bases at J, with 11 bases in the middle. CDR1 is GTSNPN, CDR2 SVGIG, per germline (reference sequence). The CDR3 protein is CAWSVGRLHNEQFF. The CDR3 DNA sequence: TGTGCCTGGAGTGTTGGGCGTCTACACAATGAGCAGTTCTTC. Based on the CDR3 plus reference TRBV30 and TRBJ2-1, the full variable domain is SQTIHQWPATLVQPVGSPLSLECTVEGTSNPNLYWYRQAAGRGLQLLFYSVGIGQISSEVPQNLSASRPQDRQFILSSKKLLLSDSGFYLCAWSVGRLHNEQFFGPGTRLTVL.

This clonotype was detected only a few times. The gene calls are TRBV6-6 and TRBJ2-1, with D perhaps TRBD2 (7 bases). Germline values: CDR1 MNHNY, CDR2 SVGAGI (reference sequence). This CDR3 contains 15 residues. Trimming removed 1 base from V and 8 bases from J, with 15 bases in between. This chain's CDR3 is CASSYYSGEGHEQFF. The CDR3 DNA reads TGTGCCAGCAGTTACTACTCAGGGGAGGGCCATGAGCAGTTCTTC.

Details on this clonotype: This sequence may be a read error, since a much larger clone differs from it by one base. V is TRBV11-2 and J is TRBJ2-3, with D unresolved. Germline CDR1 SGHAT, CDR2 FQNNGV. The V gene lost 5 bases and the J gene lost 2 bases, with 8 bases spanning the gap. The CDR3 is 13 residues long. The CDR3 sequence is CASSPYYTDTQYF. The CDR3 DNA reads as TGTGCCAGCAGCCCATACTACACAGATACGCAGTATTTT.

This clonotype turned up a few times. CDR3 DNA: TGTGCCAGCAGTAGTAGCAGGGCGGGGACAGATACGCAGTATTTT. Its translation: CASSSSRAGTDTQYF. The rearrangement uses TRBV5-6 and TRBJ2-3; D perhaps matches TRBD2 (6 bases). This CDR3 region has 15 residues. Trimming stripped 5 bases from V and 3 bases from J, with 16 bases between. Looked up from germline, CDR1 is SGHDT and CDR2 is YYEEEE.

This clonotype came up many times. V gene TRBV9 combines with J gene TRBJ1-1, with a tentative D call TRBD1 (6 bases). Trimming pared 7 bases from V and 0 bases from J, leaving 7 bases between. The CDR3 length is 12 residues. Germline assignment: CDR1 SGDLS and CDR2 YYNGEE. The CDR3 region has the DNA TGTGCCAGCGGACAGCTGAACACTGAAGCTTTCTTT. Its translation: CASGQLNTEAFF. Using reference TRBV9 and TRBJ1-1 for the parts outside the CDR3, the full variable domain is DSGVTQTPKHLITATGQRVTLRCSPRSGDLSVYWYQQSLDQGLQFLIQYYNGEERAKGNILERFSAQQFPDLHSELNLSSLELGDSALYFCASGQLNTEAFFGQGTRLTVV.

This clonotype has more than one count but fewer than ten. The chain combines TRBV3-1 with TRBJ2-3; D might be TRBD2 (5 bases). V shed 2 bases and J shed 4 bases, with 16 bases lying between them. The CDR3 length is 16 residues. Germline-derived CDR1 and CDR2 are LGHDT and YNNKEL (reference sequence). The CDR3 here is CASSQPHMEASDTQYF. Here the CDR3 DNA reads TGTGCCAGCAGCCAACCCCATATGGAGGCGTCAGATACGCAGTATTTT.

The chain uses TRBV4-3 and TRBJ2-7, with TRBD1 as a possible D gene (8 bases). Trimming took 0 bases from V and 4 from J, leaving 22 bases between them. Germline V gives CDR1 LGHNA, CDR2 YSLEER. The CDR3 sequence is 18 residues long. CDR3 DNA: TGCGCCAGCAGCCAAGACCTCGACCTTGGACAGGGAGGGTACGAGCAGTACTTC. This encodes CASSQDLDLGQGGYEQYF.

This clonotype has more than one count but fewer than ten. As DNA, the CDR3 is TGTGCCAGCACCAGGAGGGGGTCGTTACTAGCGACAGATACGCAGTATTTT. Translation: CASTRRGSLLATDTQYF. The chain carries TRBV6-2 or TRBV6-3 and TRBJ2-3; maybe TRBD2 (7 bases). The CDR3 runs 17 residues. Deletions cut 7 bases from V and 3 bases from J, with 23 bases between. Per the germline V gene, CDR1 is MNHEY and CDR2 is SVGEGT.

The genes are TRBV12-3 or TRBV12-4 and TRBJ2-1, with D perhaps given as TRBD1 or TRBD2 (5 bases each). V dropped 4 bases and J dropped 5 bases, with 9 bases sitting between them. This CDR3 is built from 13 residues. As DNA, the CDR3 is TGTGCCAGCAGTTATGGGGGAAACAATGAGCAGTTCTTC. This gives the protein CASSYGGNNEQFF.

With respect to this clonotype: A much larger clone differs by one base, so this may be a read error. No conserved phenylalanine or tryptophan ends this CDR3, so it is likely a read error. The chain combines TRBV14 with TRBJ1-5, with D unclear. V lost 1 base to trimming and J lost 1 base, with 8 bases between them. Per germline, CDR1 SGHDN and CDR2 FVKESK. This CDR3 contains 15 residues. The CDR3 loop reads CASSQVGGSNQPQHL. The CDR3 coding sequence is TGTGCCAGCAGCCAAGTGGGAGGGAGCAATCAGCCCCAGCATCTT.

Worth noting for this clonotype: Being one base from a much bigger clone, this may be a read error. V usage is TRBV6-5 and J usage is TRBJ2-1; D is unclear. V was trimmed by 2 bases and J by 2 bases, leaving 13 bases between them. This CDR3 contains 16 residues. Germline V lookup: CDR1 MNHEY, CDR2 SVGAGI. CDR3 sequence (DNA): TGTGCCAGCAGTTACGCGATCCGGGCCCCCTACAATGAGCAGTTCTTC. It is translated as CASSYAIRAPYNEQFF.

This clonotype was counted only a few times. The chain recombines TRBV6-2 or TRBV6-3 with TRBJ2-3; 11 nucleotides agree with TRBD2. Germline assignment: CDR1 MNHEY and CDR2 SVGEGT. The CDR3 contains 14 residues. The ends lost 8 bases at V and 4 bases at J; junction bases unmatched: 5. CDR3 loop: CASALAGGADTQYF. CDR3 sequence (DNA): TGTGCCAGCGCGCTAGCGGGGGGCGCAGATACGCAGTATTTT.

The gene calls are TRBV6-1 and TRBJ2-1, with D uncertain. Germline CDR1 and CDR2: MNHNS and SASEGT. This CDR3 has 13 amino acids. V gave up 3 bases and J gave up 5 bases, with 8 bases separating them. The CDR3 DNA reads TGTGCCAGCAGTGACTTCGTGGACAATGAGCAGTTCTTC. It encodes CASSDFVDNEQFF.